One T cell receptor (beta chain) is described in this entry. The CDR3 totals 12 residues. Trimming pared 4 bases from V and 4 bases from J, leaving 9 bases between. Germline-derived CDR1 and CDR2 are SGHDT and YYEEEE. This sample stems from a study of beta chain features in type 1 diabetes. Reverse transcribing all isolated RNA meant expressed TCRB transcripts were sequenced. Assay used: immunoSEQ multiplex PCR; TCRdb lists only in-frame clones, some missing. The data hold about 200,000 clones, with under 13% observed a single time. The sequenced sample was central memory CD4+ T cells from blood. This chain uses TRBV5-6 with TRBJ2-7, with D possibly TRBD1 on 6 matching bases. This sequence originates from a man aged 18 to 30 in good health. The CDR3 loop reads CASSPGQYEQYF. Written as DNA, the CDR3 is TGTGCCAGCAGCCCCGGACAGTACGAGCAGTACTTC.